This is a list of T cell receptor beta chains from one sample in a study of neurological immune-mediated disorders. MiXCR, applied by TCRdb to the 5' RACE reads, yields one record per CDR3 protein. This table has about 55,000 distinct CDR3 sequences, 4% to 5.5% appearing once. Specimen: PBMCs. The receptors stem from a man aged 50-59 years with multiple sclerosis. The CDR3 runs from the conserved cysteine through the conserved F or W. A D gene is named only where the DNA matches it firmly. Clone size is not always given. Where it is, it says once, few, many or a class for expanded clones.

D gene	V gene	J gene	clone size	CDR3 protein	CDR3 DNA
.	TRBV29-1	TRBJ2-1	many	CSASDGGIEQFF	TGCAGCGCATCCGACGGGGGCATTGAGCAGTTCTTC
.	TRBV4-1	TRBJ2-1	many	CASSRISSGEQFF	TGCGCCAGCAGCCGGATAAGCTCCGGGGAGCAGTTCTTC
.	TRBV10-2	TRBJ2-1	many	CASSERPNGYNEQFF	TGCGCCAGCAGTGAACGCCCTAATGGGTACAATGAGCAGTTCTTC
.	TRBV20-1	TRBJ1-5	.	CSAVPIGNYQPQNF	TGCAGTGCGGTCCCCATAGGTAACTATCAGCCCCAGAATTTT
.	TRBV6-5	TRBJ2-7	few	CASSYSQGSSYEQYF	TGTGCCAGCAGTTACTCGCAGGGAAGCTCCTACGAGCAGTACTTC
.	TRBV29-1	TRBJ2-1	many	CSVEGWIRNEQFF	TGCAGCGTTGAGGGGTGGATCCGCAATGAGCAGTTCTTC
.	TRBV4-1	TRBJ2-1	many	CASSQDYREQFF	TGCGCCAGCAGCCAAGATTATAGGGAGCAGTTCTTC
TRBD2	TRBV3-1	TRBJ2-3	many	CASSQGLAGGRTDTQYF	TGTGCCAGCAGCCAAGGACTAGCGGGGGGACGCACAGATACGCAGTATTTT
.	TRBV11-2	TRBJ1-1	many	CASEQGPTTEAFF	TGTGCCAGTGAACAGGGACCGACCACTGAAGCTTTCTTT
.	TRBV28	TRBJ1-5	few	CASSFPTGLSNQPQNF	TGTGCCAGCAGTTTTCCTACAGGGTTAAGCAATCAGCCCCAGAATTTT
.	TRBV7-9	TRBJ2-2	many	CASSFPDKNTGELFF	TGTGCCAGCAGCTTCCCGGACAAGAACACCGGGGAGCTGTTTTTT
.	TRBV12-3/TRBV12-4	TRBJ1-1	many	CASSFETTEAFF	TGTGCCAGCAGTTTTGAGACCACTGAAGCTTTCTTT
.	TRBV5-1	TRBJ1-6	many	CASSPAGDSPLHF	TGCGCCAGCAGCCCCGCTGGGGATTCACCCCTCCACTTT
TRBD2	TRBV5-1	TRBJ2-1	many	CASSPGGLGIGEQFF	TGCGCCAGCAGCCCCGGGGGGTTAGGGATCGGGGAGCAGTTCTTC
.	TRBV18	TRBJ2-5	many	CASSHPGFQETQYF	TGTGCCAGCTCACACCCGGGATTCCAAGAGACCCAGTACTTC
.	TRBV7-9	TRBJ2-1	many	CASSSRTDNEQFF	TGTGCCAGCAGCTCTCGAACTGACAATGAGCAGTTCTTC
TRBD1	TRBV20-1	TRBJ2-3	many	CSARGVGGGTGGTDTQYF	TGCAGTGCTAGAGGTGTGGGCGGCGGGACAGGGGGCACAGATACGCAGTATTTT
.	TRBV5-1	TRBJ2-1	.	CASSPTAGPPVYNEQFF	TGCGCCAGCAGCCCGACGGCGGGACCCCCGGTGTACAATGAGCAGTTCTTC
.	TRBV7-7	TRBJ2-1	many	CASSLASAQGEQFF	TGTGCCAGCAGCTTAGCTTCGGCCCAGGGTGAGCAGTTCTTC
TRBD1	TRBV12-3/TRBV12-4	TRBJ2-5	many	CASSPEQGALETQYF	TGTGCCAGCAGTCCGGAACAGGGGGCTTTGGAGACCCAGTACTTC
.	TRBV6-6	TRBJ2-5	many	CASSLGLVMWRETQYF	TGTGCCAGCAGCTTAGGGCTTGTGATGTGGCGAGAGACCCAGTACTTC
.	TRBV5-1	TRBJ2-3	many	CASSLLGRSQYF	TGCGCCAGCAGTCTGCTGGGACGATCGCAGTATTTT
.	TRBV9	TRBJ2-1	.	CASSFMGNTHNEQFF	TGTGCCAGCAGCTTTATGGGAAATACCCACAATGAGCAGTTCTTC
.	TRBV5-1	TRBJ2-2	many	CASSLDRVDTGELFF	TGCGCCAGCAGCTTAGATAGGGTGGACACCGGGGAGCTGTTTTTT
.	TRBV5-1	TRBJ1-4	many	CASSWSSTNEKLFF	TGCGCCAGCAGCTGGTCCTCAACTAATGAAAAACTGTTTTTT
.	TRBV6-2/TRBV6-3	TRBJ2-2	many	CASAPPRTGELFF	TGTGCCAGCGCTCCCCCGCGGACCGGGGAGCTGTTTTTT